Listed here is a single TCR beta chain. The sample comes from a study of blood T cell repertoires in COVID-19. Looking at the study overall: From T cells, B-cell-depleted T cells, or PBMCs came the material, which was cDNA or gDNA.

The V segment lost 0 bases and the J segment 5 bases; nucleotides outside the gene matches: 4. Germline V gene lookup returns CDR1 SGHRS and CDR2 YFSETQ. The CDR3 length is 15 residues. Assay used: immunoSEQ multiplex PCR; TCRdb lists only in-frame clones, some missing. The data contain about 220,000 clones, 80% of them seen just once; the ten biggest clones take up 13%. Specimen: peripheral blood. The rearrangement uses TRBV5-1 and TRBJ2-4; 8 bases match TRBD1. The receptor's source is a human donor in a cohort sampled during active COVID-19. The CDR3 spells CASSLGTGSQNIQYF. CDR3 bases: TGCGCCAGCAGCTTGGGGACAGGGAGCCAAAACATTCAGTACTTC.